These 14 T cell receptor beta chains share one sample of origin, sequenced in a study of T cell responses to AZD1222 COVID-19 vaccine (dated by TCRdb to the early 2020s). Libraries were prepared through the immunoSEQ multiplex PCR assay. TCRdb mirrors the immuneACCESS table, restricted to in-frame sequences. Some clones are absent from its copies; in checked studies, under half trace to an unresolved V gene, and the reason for the others is unknown. Recorded for this sample are 150,000 to 200,000 clones; around 88% of them occurred a single time. Of the sample, around a tenth falls within the top ten clones. The label giving this sample's time point can be read as: about 28 days (+/-7) after the second vaccine dose. The sample was peripheral blood, taken 28 days after the second AZD1222 dose. These TCRs come from an adult who received the AZD1222 COVID-19 vaccine.

The chain carries TRBV5-1 and TRBJ2-2; D is ambiguous. This CDR3 has 16 residues. CDR1 and CDR2 from the germline V gene are SGHRS and YFSETQ. V shed 0 bases and J shed 0 bases, with 9 bases lying between them. The chain's CDR3 is CASSLEGFANTGELFF. The CDR3 DNA reads TGCGCCAGCAGCTTGGAGGGATTCGCGAACACCGGGGAGCTGTTTTTT. The whole variable domain, filled in from reference TRBV5-1 and TRBJ2-2, reads KAGVTQTPRYLIKTRGQQVTLSCSPISGHRSVSWYQQTPGQGLQFLFEYFSETQRNKGNFPGRFSGRQFSNSRSEMNVSTLELGDSALYLCASSLEGFANTGELFFGEGSRLTVL.

This clone has just one count. The V and J genes are TRBV7-3 and TRBJ2-3; 7 bases match TRBD1. CDR1 is SGHTA and CDR2 is FQGTGA in the germline V gene. The junction had 2 bases not matched to a gene; V was cut back by 2 bases and J by 3 bases. CDR3 length: 14 amino acids. CDR3 protein: CASSLDRATDTQYF. The CDR3 nucleotides are TGTGCCAGCAGCTTAGACAGGGCTACAGATACGCAGTATTTT.

This clone was seen a single time. The chain employs TRBV2 and TRBJ2-7; either TRBD1 or TRBD2 may supply D (5 bases each). The germline V gene has CDR1 SNHLY and CDR2 FYNNEI. This CDR3 comprises 13 residues. Trimming took 6 bases from V and 5 from J, leaving 14 bases between them. The CDR3 nucleotides read TGTGCCAGCAGAATGGGGGTTACAAACGAGCAGTACTTC. It translates to CASRMGVTNEQYF.

V usage is TRBV2 and J usage is TRBJ1-5; D gene unclear. Germline V gene data show CDR1 as SNHLY and CDR2 as FYNNEI. Trimming pared 0 bases from V and 3 bases from J, leaving 9 bases between. This CDR3 has 15 amino acids. DNA of the CDR3: TGTGCCAGCAGTGAAGCATCAGGATACAATCAGCCCCAGCATTTT. Its translation: CASSEASGYNQPQHF.

This sequence joins TRBV6-6 and TRBJ1-2; no clear D gene. V lost 8 bases to trimming and J lost 3 bases, with 13 bases between them. Germline V gene data show CDR1 as MNHNY and CDR2 as SVGAGI (reference sequence). The CDR3 is 13 amino acids. The CDR3 here is CASVTESYYGYTF. CDR3 in DNA: TGTGCCAGCGTAACGGAGTCCTACTATGGCTACACCTTC.

The rearrangement links TRBV6-5 to TRBJ2-7; 10 bases map to TRBD2. The CDR3 covers 15 residues. The germline CDR1 and CDR2 sequences are MNHEY and SVGAGI. V dropped 1 base and J dropped 4; count of bases not matched to a gene: 4. The CDR3 loop is CASSYFYSGGYEQYF. Here the CDR3 DNA reads TGTGCCAGCAGTTACTTTTATAGCGGGGGGTACGAGCAGTACTTC.

The rearrangement links TRBV9 to TRBJ2-7; no clear D gene. The CDR3 spans 14 residues. CDR1 is SGDLS and CDR2 is YYNGEE in the germline V gene. V was shortened by 0 bases and J by 5 bases, with 12 bases between the two germline ends. The CDR3 protein is CASSVAPQSHEQYF. CDR3 DNA sequence: TGTGCCAGCAGCGTAGCTCCACAAAGCCACGAGCAGTACTTC.

The chain uses TRBV7-2 and TRBJ2-7, with 7 bases fitting TRBD2. The CDR3 sequence is 13 residues long. After removal of 1 base from V and 6 bases from J, the junction contained 3 bases not matched to a gene. Germline loops: CDR1 SGHTA, CDR2 FQGNSA. The CDR3 is CASSLDGGSEQYF. CDR3 nucleotides: TGTGCCAGCAGCTTAGACGGGGGGAGCGAGCAGTACTTC. The full variable domain, with the rest looked up from reference TRBV7-2 and TRBJ2-7, is GAGVSQSPSNKVTEKGKDVELRCDPISGHTALYWYRQSLGQGLEFLIYFQGNSAPDKSGLPSDRFSAERTGGSVSTLTIQRTQQEDSAVYLCASSLDGGSEQYFGPGTRLTVT.

This sequence joins TRBV5-1 and TRBJ1-2, with D perhaps TRBD1 (6 bases). Trimming left V 0 bases short and J 13 bases short, with 19 bases between. CDR1 SGHRS and CDR2 YFSETQ come from the germline V gene. This CDR3 region has 14 residues. The CDR3 region has the DNA TGCGCCAGCAGCTTGGGTTCAGACAGGTCAGGGAGCACCTTC. This gives the protein CASSLGSDRSGSTF.

CDR3 loop: CASSGRDRGSHEQYF. The CDR3 nucleotides read TGTGCCAGCAGTGGGCGGGACAGGGGGTCCCACGAGCAGTACTTC. V is TRBV28 and J is TRBJ2-7, with TRBD1 matching 11 bases. V was clipped by 5 bases and J by 5 bases; unmatched bases: 8. The CDR3 is made up of 15 amino acids. Germline loops: CDR1 MDHEN, CDR2 SYDVKM.

The genes are TRBV10-3 and TRBJ1-1, with 8 bases lining up with TRBD1. The trim removed 5 bases at V and 1 base at J, leaving 6 bases unmatched. CDR3 length: 15 amino acids. CDR1 and CDR2 from the germline V gene are ENHRY and SYGVKD. CDR3 amino acids: CAISWGTGENTEAFF. The CDR3 DNA reads TGTGCCATCAGTTGGGGGACAGGAGAGAACACTGAAGCTTTCTTT.

This clone was picked up one time. CDR3 nucleotides: TGTGCCAGCAGCTCCACGCAGGCCTGGACCGGGGAGCTGTTTTTT. Encoded protein: CASSSTQAWTGELFF. V and J are TRBV11-3 and TRBJ2-2; D is ambiguous. Germline CDR1 and CDR2: SGHNT and YENEEA. The germline V and J ends were trimmed by 4 bases and 5 bases, with 14 bases remaining between them. The CDR3 is 15 residues long.

The chain has TRBV19 and TRBJ2-3; the match to TRBD2 covers 9 bases. V lost 3 bases to trimming and J lost 0 bases; unmatched junction nucleotides: 7. Germline V CDR1 and CDR2: LNHDA, SQIVND (reference sequence). This CDR3 is built from 17 residues. The CDR3 protein is CASSMLTTSGSTDTQYF. The CDR3 DNA reads as TGTGCCAGTAGTATGTTGACGACTAGCGGTAGCACAGATACGCAGTATTTT.

The chain couples TRBV3-1 (or the pseudogene TRBV3-2) to TRBJ2-5, with 12 bases lining up with TRBD2. The trim removed 3 bases at V and 5 bases at J, leaving 10 bases unmatched. The CDR3 consists of 17 residues. Germline V gives CDR1 LGHDT, CDR2 YNNKEL (reference sequence). The CDR3 is CASSQGRLAGAGETQYF. The DNA of the CDR3 is TGTGCCAGCAGCCAGGGACGACTAGCGGGGGCCGGGGAGACCCAGTACTTC.